The 20 T cell receptor beta chains listed next were all sequenced from one sample in a study of HIV-infected patients and healthy controls. No cell fractionation was done, so the repertoire covers all unsorted peripheral blood T cells. Alpha and beta constant-region primers primed reverse transcription of approximately 0.55 ug RNA. Each of the alpha and beta chains got its own library through chain-specific third strand synthesis with indices. TCRdb re-derived calls from the 5' RACE reads in MiXCR, one entry per CDR3 protein. The sample has 18,000 or so distinct CDR3 sequences; 8.5% to 9.5% are singletons. The specimen sequenced was blood. The receptors originated from an adult in good health.

This clonotype appeared many times. V gene TRBV20-1 combines with J gene TRBJ2-1; D possibly corresponds to TRBD2 (5 bases). Between the trimmed V and J ends, which lost 4 bases and 6 bases, there was a span of 10 bases. This CDR3 is built from 12 residues. CDR1 and CDR2 (germline): DFQATT, SNEGSKA (reference sequence). The CDR3 reads CSANGKVNEQFF. The CDR3 DNA is TGCAGTGCTAACGGGAAGGTCAATGAGCAGTTCTTC.

This clonotype ranks as medium-sized. The rearrangement links TRBV7-2 to TRBJ2-3; weak D call: TRBD2 (6 bases). The CDR3 has 12 amino acids. Germline V lookup: CDR1 SGHTA, CDR2 FQGNSA. V lost 7 bases and J 8 bases, leaving 13 bases between the germline ends. CDR3 DNA: TGTGCCAGCACTCTGGGGGGAGGTACGCAGTATTTT. Amino acid sequence: CASTLGGGTQYF.

In this sample, this clonotype turned up many times. The rearrangement joins TRBV28 to TRBJ2-3; D is unclear. Trimming cost V 6 bases and J 2 bases, with 3 bases left between them. CDR1 and CDR2 from the germline V gene are MDHEN and SYDVKM. The CDR3 has 11 amino acids. The CDR3 region is CASSYTDTQYF. The CDR3 bases are TGTGCCAGCAGCTACACAGATACGCAGTATTTT. Variable domain in full (rest from reference TRBV28 and TRBJ2-3): DVKVTQSSRYLVKRTGEKVFLECVQDMDHENMFWYRQDPGLGLRLIYFSYDVKMKEKGDIPEGYSVSREKKERFSLILESASTNQTSMYLCASSYTDTQYFGPGTRLTVL.

In its sample, this clonotype was seen many times. The V gene is TRBV24-1, the J gene TRBJ2-1, with D tentatively TRBD2 (5 bases). Germline V lookup: CDR1 KGHDR, CDR2 SFDVKD. The CDR3 loop spans 15 amino acids. Trimming cost V 3 bases and J 8 bases, with 16 bases left between them. CDR3 sequence reads: CATSDPLAGVDEQFF. CDR3 coding DNA: TGTGCCACCAGTGATCCCCTGGCGGGCGTGGATGAGCAGTTCTTC.

The gene calls are TRBV28 and TRBJ2-7, with 8 bases identical to TRBD2. This CDR3 region has 15 residues. The V gene's germline CDR1 is MDHEN and CDR2 SYDVKM. V was pared by 5 bases and J by 0 bases, with 6 bases of the junction left unmatched. In DNA form, the CDR3 reads TGTGCCAGCAGTCCGCGGGAGGCGATCTCCTACGAGCAGTACTTC. It is translated as CASSPREAISYEQYF.

Many counts were recorded for this clonotype. The V and J genes are TRBV7-2 and TRBJ2-3, with TRBD1 identical over 9 bases. The germline CDR1 and CDR2 sequences are SGHTA and FQGNSA. Trimming cost V 3 bases and J 3 bases; bases outside gene matches: 4. The CDR3 has 15 residues. In DNA, the CDR3 is TGTGCCAGCAGCTTGGGACAGGGCCGGACAGATACGCAGTATTTT. Protein sequence: CASSLGQGRTDTQYF.

V gene TRBV7-9 combines with J gene TRBJ2-2; D possibly corresponds to TRBD1 (6 bases). Germline V gene data show CDR1 as SEHNR and CDR2 as FQNEAQ (reference sequence). Trimming pared 0 bases from V and 4 bases from J, leaving 9 bases between. The length of the CDR3 is 15 residues. The CDR3 DNA reads TGTGCCAGCAGCTTAGCCGTGGGGGCCACCGGGGAGCTGTTTTTT. Protein: CASSLAVGATGELFF.

This clonotype was detected a few times. This chain connects TRBV5-1 to TRBJ2-1; 8 bases are a match to TRBD2. The CDR3 is 14 amino acids. V was pared by 6 bases and J by 2 bases, with 4 bases of the junction left unmatched. CDR1 and CDR2 from the germline V gene are SGHRS and YFSETQ. The CDR3 protein is CASTGLVPYNEQFF. For the CDR3, the DNA is TGCGCCAGCACGGGACTAGTACCCTACAATGAGCAGTTCTTC.

This clonotype was recorded many times. This chain uses TRBV29-1 with TRBJ1-2; 11 nucleotides agree with TRBD1. CDR3 length: 14 amino acids. V was clipped by 6 bases and J by 4 bases; unmatched bases: 7. Looked up from germline, CDR1 is SQVTM and CDR2 is ANQGSEA. CDR3 sequence: CSVAGTGGSYGYTF. CDR3 DNA: TGCAGCGTCGCAGGGACAGGGGGTTCCTATGGCTACACCTTC.

This clonotype has ten or more counts. The chain has TRBV20-1 and TRBJ1-2; 7 bases are shared with TRBD1. The CDR3 has 14 residues. V lost 1 base to trimming and J lost 8 bases; unmatched junction nucleotides: 10. Germline lookup yields CDR1 DFQATT and CDR2 SNEGSKA (reference sequence). The CDR3: CSARVAMRGRGYTF. As DNA, the CDR3 is TGCAGTGCTAGAGTAGCAATGAGGGGGCGAGGCTACACCTTC.

This clonotype appeared many times. This chain joins TRBV27 and TRBJ1-1, with D possibly TRBD1 on 5 matching bases. This CDR3 has 14 amino acids. Germline lookup yields CDR1 MNHEY and CDR2 SMNVEV (reference sequence). V was shortened by 5 bases and J by 3 bases, with 13 bases between the two germline ends. CDR3 in amino acids: CASSPREKDTEAFF. In nucleotides, the CDR3 is TGTGCCAGCAGTCCCAGGGAGAAGGACACTGAAGCTTTCTTT.

This clonotype has a count of ten or more. The rearrangement uses TRBV27 and TRBJ2-2; no reliable D call. The germline V and J ends were trimmed by 2 bases and 1 base, with 8 bases remaining between them. The CDR3 loop spans 15 amino acids. The germline gives CDR1 MNHEY, CDR2 SMNVEV (reference sequence). CDR3 amino acids: CASSLVAENTGELFF. As DNA, the CDR3 is TGTGCCAGCAGTTTAGTAGCAGAGAACACCGGGGAGCTGTTTTTT.

This clonotype is termed medium-sized. V and J are TRBV5-5 and TRBJ2-7; no definite D call. The germline V and J ends were trimmed by 3 bases and 2 bases, with 12 bases remaining between them. Germline CDR1 reads SGHKS; CDR2 reads YYEKEE (reference sequence). The length of the CDR3 is 14 residues. CDR3 protein: CASSWGRVTYEQYF. The DNA for the CDR3 is TGTGCCAGCAGCTGGGGTAGGGTCACCTACGAGCAGTACTTC.

This clonotype has a count of ten or more. The chain carries TRBV27 and TRBJ2-4, with D unresolved. The germline V gene has CDR1 MNHEY and CDR2 SMNVEV (reference sequence). The germline V and J ends were trimmed by 5 bases and 6 bases, with 14 bases remaining between them. CDR3 size: 14 residues. This CDR3 reads CASSLYPYGNIQYF. CDR3 DNA sequence: TGTGCCAGCAGTCTCTACCCCTACGGAAACATTCAGTACTTC.

This clonotype is termed medium-sized (0.01 to 0.1%). J is TRBJ2-1 and V is TRBV7-7; D is possibly TRBD1 (6 bases). The CDR3 sequence is 14 residues long. Germline values: CDR1 SSHAT, CDR2 FNYEAQ (reference sequence). Trimming pared 5 bases from V and 4 bases from J, leaving 12 bases between. This CDR3 reads CASSQGGVYNEQFF. DNA for the CDR3: TGTGCCAGCAGCCAAGGGGGAGTTTACAATGAGCAGTTCTTC. Looking up the rest from reference TRBV7-7 and TRBJ2-1 gives the full variable domain: GAGVSQSPRYKVTKRGQDVTLRCDPISSHATLYWYQQALGQGPEFLTYFNYEAQPDKSGLPSDRFSAERPEGSISTLTIQRTEQRDSAMYRCASSQGGVYNEQFFGPGTRLTVL.

This clonotype was observed many times. The chain carries TRBV24-1 and TRBJ2-3; weak D call: TRBD2 (5 bases). Germline loops: CDR1 KGHDR, CDR2 SFDVKD. The CDR3 loop spans 16 amino acids. V was cut by 2 bases and J by 0 bases, with 11 bases left in between. As DNA, the CDR3 is TGTGCCACCAGTGATTCAGCGGAGACCAGCACAGATACGCAGTATTTT. Encoded protein: CATSDSAETSTDTQYF.

Comments on this clonotype: Just one base apart from a much larger clone, this may be a read error. The chain joins TRBV28 to TRBJ2-5; weak D call: TRBD2 (5 bases). CDR1 is MDHEN and CDR2 is SYDVKM in the germline V gene. V was trimmed by 3 bases and J by 3 bases, leaving 8 bases between them. The CDR3 is 13 residues long. The CDR3 here is CASSFWRKETQYF. The CDR3 DNA reads TGTGCCAGCAGTTTCTGGAGGAAAGAGACCCAGTACTTC.

This rearrangement joins TRBV3-1 to TRBJ1-1; the match to TRBD1 covers 9 bases. The CDR3 loop spans 13 amino acids. Trimming removed 5 bases from V and 11 bases from J; junction bases left unmatched: 9. Looked up from germline, CDR1 is LGHDT and CDR2 is YNNKEL (reference sequence). CDR3 sequence: CASSGLTGGAAFF. The CDR3 region has the DNA TGTGCCAGCAGCGGATTAACAGGGGGCGCGGCTTTCTTT.

This clonotype has a count of ten or more. This sequence joins TRBV20-1 and TRBJ2-7; D is perhaps TRBD1 (6 bases). The CDR3 has 14 amino acids. The V gene's germline CDR1 is DFQATT and CDR2 SNEGSKA (reference sequence). The V end was cut by 5 bases, the J end by 0 bases, with 14 bases between. CDR3 in amino acids: CSAFLRGSSYEQYF. For the CDR3, the DNA is TGCAGTGCTTTCCTAAGGGGGAGCTCCTACGAGCAGTACTTC.

Sample share makes this clonotype medium-sized. The chain combines TRBV7-2 with TRBJ2-3; D may be TRBD2 (6 bases). The CDR3 loop spans 16 amino acids. Germline V gene sequence: CDR1 SGHTA, CDR2 FQGNSA. V was cut by 7 bases and J by 8 bases, with 25 bases left in between. CDR3 protein: CASTLVGGALFGTQYF. The CDR3 bases are TGTGCCAGCACCCTAGTGGGCGGGGCCCTATTTGGTACGCAGTATTTT.